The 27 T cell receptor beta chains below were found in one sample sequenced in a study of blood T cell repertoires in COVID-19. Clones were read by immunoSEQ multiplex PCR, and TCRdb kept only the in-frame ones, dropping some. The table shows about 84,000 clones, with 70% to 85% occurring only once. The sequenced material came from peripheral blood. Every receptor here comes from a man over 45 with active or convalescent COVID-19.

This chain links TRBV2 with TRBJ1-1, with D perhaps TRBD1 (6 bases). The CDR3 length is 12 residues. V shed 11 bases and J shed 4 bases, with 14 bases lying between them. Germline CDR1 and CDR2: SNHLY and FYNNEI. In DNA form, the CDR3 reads TGTGCCGTCTCTCAGGGGATCACTGAAGCTTTCTTT. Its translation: CAVSQGITEAFF.

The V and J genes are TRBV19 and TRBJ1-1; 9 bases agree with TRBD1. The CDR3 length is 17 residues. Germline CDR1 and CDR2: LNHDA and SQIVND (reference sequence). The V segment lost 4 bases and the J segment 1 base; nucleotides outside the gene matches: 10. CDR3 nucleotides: TGTGCCAGTAGTAGGGATACAGGGGGCTCGGGGAACACTGAAGCTTTCTTT. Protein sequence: CASSRDTGGSGNTEAFF.

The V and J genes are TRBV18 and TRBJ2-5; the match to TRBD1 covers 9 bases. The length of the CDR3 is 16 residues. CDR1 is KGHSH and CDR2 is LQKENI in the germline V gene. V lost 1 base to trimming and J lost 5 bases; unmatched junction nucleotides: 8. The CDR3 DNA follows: TGTGCCAGCTCACCACTATCGGACAGGGGCCGGGAGACCCAGTACTTC. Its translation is CASSPLSDRGRETQYF.

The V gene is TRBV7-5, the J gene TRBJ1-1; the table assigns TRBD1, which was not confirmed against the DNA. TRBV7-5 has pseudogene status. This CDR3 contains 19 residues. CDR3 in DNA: TGTGTCAGAAGCTTAGCCCGAAAAAGTCGACAGGGGACAAACACTGAAGCTTTCTTT. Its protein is CVRSLARKSRQGTNTEAFF.

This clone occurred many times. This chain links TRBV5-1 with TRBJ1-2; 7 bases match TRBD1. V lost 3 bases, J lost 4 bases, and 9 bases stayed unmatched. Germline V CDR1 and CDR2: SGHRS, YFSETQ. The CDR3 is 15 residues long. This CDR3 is CASSSGQAATYGYTF. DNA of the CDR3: TGCGCCAGCAGCTCAGGACAGGCCGCGACCTATGGCTACACCTTC.

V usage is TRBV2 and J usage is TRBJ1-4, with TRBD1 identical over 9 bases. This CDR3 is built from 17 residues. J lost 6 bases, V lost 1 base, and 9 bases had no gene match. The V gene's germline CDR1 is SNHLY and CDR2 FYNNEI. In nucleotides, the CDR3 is TGTGCCAGCAGTGAAGATCTCTTGGGACAGGGAGATGAAAAACTGTTTTTT. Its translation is CASSEDLLGQGDEKLFF.

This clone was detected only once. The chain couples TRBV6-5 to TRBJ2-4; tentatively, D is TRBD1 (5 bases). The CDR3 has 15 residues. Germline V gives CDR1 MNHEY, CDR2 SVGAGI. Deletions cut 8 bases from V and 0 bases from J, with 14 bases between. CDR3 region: CASSPGLLAKNIQYF. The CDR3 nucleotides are TGTGCCAGCTCCCCAGGGCTACTAGCCAAAAACATTCAGTACTTC.

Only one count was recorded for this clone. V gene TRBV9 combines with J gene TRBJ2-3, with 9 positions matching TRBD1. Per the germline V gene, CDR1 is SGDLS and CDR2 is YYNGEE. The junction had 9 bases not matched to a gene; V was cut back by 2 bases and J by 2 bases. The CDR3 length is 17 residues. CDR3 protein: CASSVGQGPPATDTQYF. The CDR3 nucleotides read TGTGCCAGCAGCGTCGGACAGGGGCCGCCAGCCACAGATACGCAGTATTTT.

DNA of the CDR3: TGTGCCAGCAGTCCACCCGGGACTAGAGCTTCTGAGACCCAGTACTTC. This codes for CASSPPGTRASETQYF. The chain has TRBV6-2 or TRBV6-3 and TRBJ2-5, with TRBD2 matching over 8 bases. The V gene end was trimmed by 5 bases and the J gene end by 5 bases; junction bases not matched to a gene: 13. From germline, CDR1 is MNHEY and CDR2 SVGEGT. The CDR3 runs to 16 residues.

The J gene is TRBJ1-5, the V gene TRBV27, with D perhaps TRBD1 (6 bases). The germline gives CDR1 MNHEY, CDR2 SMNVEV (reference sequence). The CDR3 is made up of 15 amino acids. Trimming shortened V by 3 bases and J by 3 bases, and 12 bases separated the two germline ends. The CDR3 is CASSLRWTVNQPQHF. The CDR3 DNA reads TGTGCCAGCAGTTTGCGGTGGACAGTCAATCAGCCCCAGCATTTT.

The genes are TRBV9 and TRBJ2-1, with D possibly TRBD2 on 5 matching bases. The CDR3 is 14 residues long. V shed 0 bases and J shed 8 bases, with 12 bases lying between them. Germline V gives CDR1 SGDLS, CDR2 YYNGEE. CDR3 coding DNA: TGTGCCAGCAGCGTAGTACAGTTGAGGGATGAGCAGTTCTTC. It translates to CASSVVQLRDEQFF.

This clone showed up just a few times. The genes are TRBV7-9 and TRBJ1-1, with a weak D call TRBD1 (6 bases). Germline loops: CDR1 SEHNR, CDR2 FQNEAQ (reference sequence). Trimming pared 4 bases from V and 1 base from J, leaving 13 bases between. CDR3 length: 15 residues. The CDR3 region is CASSSQGLGNTEAFF. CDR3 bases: TGTGCCAGCAGCTCCCAGGGGCTAGGGAACACTGAAGCTTTCTTT. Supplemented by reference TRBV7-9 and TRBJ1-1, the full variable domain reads DTGVSQNPRHKITKRGQNVTFRCDPISEHNRLYWYRQTLGQGPEFLTYFQNEAQLEKSRLLSDRFSAERPKGSFSTLEIQRTEQGDSAMYLCASSSQGLGNTEAFFGQGTRLTVV.

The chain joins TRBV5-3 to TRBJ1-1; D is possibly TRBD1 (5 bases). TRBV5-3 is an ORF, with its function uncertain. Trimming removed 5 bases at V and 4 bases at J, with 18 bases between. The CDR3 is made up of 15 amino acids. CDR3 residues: CARRDGHVLITEAFF. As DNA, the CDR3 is TGTGCCAGAAGGGACGGACACGTTTTGATCACTGAAGCTTTCTTT.

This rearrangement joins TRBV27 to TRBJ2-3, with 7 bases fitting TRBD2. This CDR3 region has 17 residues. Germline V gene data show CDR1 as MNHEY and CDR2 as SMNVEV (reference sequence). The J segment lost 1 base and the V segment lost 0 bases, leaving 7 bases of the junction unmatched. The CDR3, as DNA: TGTGCCAGCAGTTTATCGGATACTAGCGTTCGCACAGATACGCAGTATTTT. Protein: CASSLSDTSVRTDTQYF.

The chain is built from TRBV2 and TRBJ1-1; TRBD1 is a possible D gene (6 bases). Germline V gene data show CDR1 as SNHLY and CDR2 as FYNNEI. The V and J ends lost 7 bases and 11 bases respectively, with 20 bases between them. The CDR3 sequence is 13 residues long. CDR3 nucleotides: TGTGCCAGCACCCGTTGGGGGGGGCTGTTTGCTTTCTTT. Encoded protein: CASTRWGGLFAFF.

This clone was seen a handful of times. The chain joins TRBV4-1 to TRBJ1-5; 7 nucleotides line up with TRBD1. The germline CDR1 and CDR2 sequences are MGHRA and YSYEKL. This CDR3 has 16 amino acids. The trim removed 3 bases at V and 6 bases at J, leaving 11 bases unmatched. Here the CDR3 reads CASSQADRVGSQPQHF. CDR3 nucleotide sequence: TGCGCCAGCAGCCAGGCTGACAGGGTAGGCAGTCAGCCCCAGCATTTT.

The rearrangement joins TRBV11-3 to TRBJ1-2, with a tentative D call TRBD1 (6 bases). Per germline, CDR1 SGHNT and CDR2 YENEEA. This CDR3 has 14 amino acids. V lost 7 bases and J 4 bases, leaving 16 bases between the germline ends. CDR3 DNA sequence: TGTGCCAGCACTTACCCAGACAGGTCCTATGGCTACACCTTC. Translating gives CASTYPDRSYGYTF.

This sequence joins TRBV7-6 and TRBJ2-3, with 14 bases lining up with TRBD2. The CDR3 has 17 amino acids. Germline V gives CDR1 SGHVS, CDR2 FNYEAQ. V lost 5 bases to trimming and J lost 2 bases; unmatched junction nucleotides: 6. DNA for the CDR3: TGTGCCAGCAGCATTAGGACTAGCGGGGGGATCACAGATACGCAGTATTTT. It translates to CASSIRTSGGITDTQYF. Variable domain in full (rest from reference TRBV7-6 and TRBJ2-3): GAGVSQSPRYKVTKRGQDVALRCDPISGHVSLYWYRQALGQGPEFLTYFNYEAQQDKSGLPNDRFSAERPEGSISTLTIQRTEQRDSAMYRCASSIRTSGGITDTQYFGPGTRLTVL.

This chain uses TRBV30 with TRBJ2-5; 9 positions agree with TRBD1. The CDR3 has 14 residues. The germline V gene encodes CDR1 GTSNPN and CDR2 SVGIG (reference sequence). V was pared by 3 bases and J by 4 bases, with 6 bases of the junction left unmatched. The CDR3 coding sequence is TGTGCCTGGAGAGTTACAGGGGGCAGAGAGACCCAGTACTTC. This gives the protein CAWRVTGGRETQYF.

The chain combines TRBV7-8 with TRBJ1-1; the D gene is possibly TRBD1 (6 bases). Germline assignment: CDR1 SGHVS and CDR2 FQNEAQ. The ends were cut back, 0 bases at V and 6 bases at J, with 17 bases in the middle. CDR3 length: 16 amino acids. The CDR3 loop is CASSLAPQGTGSEAFF. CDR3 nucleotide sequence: TGTGCCAGCAGCTTAGCCCCACAGGGAACAGGGTCTGAAGCTTTCTTT. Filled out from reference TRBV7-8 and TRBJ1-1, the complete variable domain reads GAGVSQSPRYKVAKRGQDVALRCDPISGHVSLFWYQQALGQGPEFLTYFQNEAQLDKSGLPSDRFFAERPEGSVSTLKIQRTQQEDSAVYLCASSLAPQGTGSEAFFGQGTRLTVV.

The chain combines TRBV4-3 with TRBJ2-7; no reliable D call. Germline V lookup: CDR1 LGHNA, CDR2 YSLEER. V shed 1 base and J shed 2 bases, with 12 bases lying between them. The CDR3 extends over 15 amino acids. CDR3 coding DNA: TGCGCCAGCAGCCAAGGGTACGGAGCCGCCTACGAGCAGTACTTC. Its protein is CASSQGYGAAYEQYF.

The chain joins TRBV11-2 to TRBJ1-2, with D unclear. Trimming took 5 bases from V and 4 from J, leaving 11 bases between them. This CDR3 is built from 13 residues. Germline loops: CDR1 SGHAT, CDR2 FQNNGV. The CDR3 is CASSGLSRYGYTF. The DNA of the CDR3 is TGTGCCAGCAGCGGCTTGTCCCGCTATGGCTACACCTTC.

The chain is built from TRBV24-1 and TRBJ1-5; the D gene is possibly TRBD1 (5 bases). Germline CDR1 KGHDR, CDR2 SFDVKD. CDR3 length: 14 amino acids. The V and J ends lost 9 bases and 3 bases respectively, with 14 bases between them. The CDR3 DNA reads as TGTGCCACCCCGGGAGGGGTAGTCAATCAGCCCCAGCATTTT. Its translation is CATPGGVVNQPQHF.

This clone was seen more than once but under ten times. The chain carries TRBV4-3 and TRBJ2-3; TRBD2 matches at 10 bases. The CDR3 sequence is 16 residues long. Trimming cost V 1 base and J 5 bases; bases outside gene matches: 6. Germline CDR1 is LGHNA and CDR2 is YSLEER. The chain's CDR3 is CASSQALAGVVDTQYF. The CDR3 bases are TGCGCCAGCAGCCAAGCGCTAGCGGGGGTTGTAGATACGCAGTATTTT.

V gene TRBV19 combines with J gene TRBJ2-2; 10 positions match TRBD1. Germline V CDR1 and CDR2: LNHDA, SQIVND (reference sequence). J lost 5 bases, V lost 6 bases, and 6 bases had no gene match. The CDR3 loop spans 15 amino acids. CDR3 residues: CASRLGQGSTGELFF. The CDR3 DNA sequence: TGTGCCAGTAGGCTGGGACAGGGGTCGACCGGGGAGCTGTTTTTT. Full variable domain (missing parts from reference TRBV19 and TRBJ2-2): DGGITQSPKYLFRKEGQNVTLSCEQNLNHDAMYWYRQDPGQGLRLIYYSQIVNDFQKGDIAEGYSVSREKKESFPLTVTSAQKNPTAFYLCASRLGQGSTGELFFGEGSRLTVL.

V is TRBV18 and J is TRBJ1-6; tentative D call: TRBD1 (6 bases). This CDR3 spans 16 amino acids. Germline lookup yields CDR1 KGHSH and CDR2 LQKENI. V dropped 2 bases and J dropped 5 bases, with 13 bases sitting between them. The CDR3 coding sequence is TGTGCCAGCTCACCAAACAGGGTTGAAAATAATTCACCCCTCCACTTT. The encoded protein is CASSPNRVENNSPLHF.

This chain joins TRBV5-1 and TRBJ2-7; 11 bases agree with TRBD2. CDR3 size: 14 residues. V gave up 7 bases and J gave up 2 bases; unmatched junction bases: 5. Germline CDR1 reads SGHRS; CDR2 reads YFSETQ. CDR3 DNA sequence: TGCGCCAGCCGACTAGCGGGGTTAGCCTACGAGCAGTACTTC. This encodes CASRLAGLAYEQYF. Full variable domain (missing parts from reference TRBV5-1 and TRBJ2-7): KAGVTQTPRYLIKTRGQQVTLSCSPISGHRSVSWYQQTPGQGLQFLFEYFSETQRNKGNFPGRFSGRQFSNSRSEMNVSTLELGDSALYLCASRLAGLAYEQYFGPGTRLTVT.